The sample holds many counts of the clone carrying this TCR beta chain. Its specificity is unknown. TCR alpha and TCR beta cDNA libraries carrying sample barcodes and UMIs came from 5'RACE with constant-segment primers. In TCRdb, the 5' RACE reads were re-called with MiXCR into one record per CDR3 protein. The sample records about 360,000 distinct CDR3 sequences, approximately 15% being singletons. This entry comes from a study of T-cell memory formation after mild COVID-19. Study context: TCR clusters were mostly confined to one donor each.

This CDR3 region has 15 residues. The junction had 7 bases not matched to a gene; V was cut back by 9 bases and J by 0 bases. Germline lookup yields CDR1 SEHNR and CDR2 FQNEAQ (reference sequence). Whole-study findings and limits: Some clones that responded were present in memory (sampled pre-infection), which suggests cross-reactive memory joined. Clones shrinking from day 15 to 85 showed even CD4/CD8 mixes; later expanders tilted CD4+.

Sequencing input: PBMCs or a T cell subset sorted from them (not recorded which). The V and J genes are TRBV7-9 and TRBJ2-2; 7 bases align to TRBD1. The clonotype was recovered from a man between 18 and 35 years old who had mild COVID-19 (a few samples of this study predate the infection). Cell type and time point are not known. The CDR3 loop is CARTGQGANTGELFF. CDR3 sequence (DNA): TGTGCCAGAACCGGGCAGGGGGCGAACACCGGGGAGCTGTTTTTT.